The 25 T cell receptor beta chains reported below all come from one sample, sequenced in a study of early T cells in non-severe SARS-CoV-2 infection. TCRdb used MiXCR to reprocess the 5' RACE reads, holding one entry per CDR3 protein. There are some 96,000 distinct CDR3 sequences in the sample; around 14% occur only once, and 5.5% lies in the top ten. The sequenced material came from whole blood. These receptor sequences come from an adult who was a healthcare worker with PCR-confirmed SARS-CoV-2 infection or an uninfected control (not recorded which).

This chain links TRBV5-1 with TRBJ2-7; D not resolved. Germline V gene data show CDR1 as SGHRS and CDR2 as YFSETQ. This CDR3 comprises 15 residues. Trimming removed 4 bases at V and 0 bases at J, with 14 bases between. The CDR3 is CASSTTRDASYEQYF. The CDR3, as DNA: TGCGCCAGCAGCACCACCCGCGACGCCTCCTACGAGCAGTACTTC.

This clonotype has more than one count but fewer than ten. The rearrangement links TRBV7-2 to TRBJ2-7, with D tentatively TRBD1 (5 bases). Deletions cut 1 base from V and 4 bases from J, with 8 bases between. Per the germline V gene, CDR1 is SGHTA and CDR2 is FQGNSA. The CDR3 is 13 amino acids. The CDR3 loop is CASSLGQRYEQYF. The CDR3 DNA follows: TGTGCCAGCAGCTTAGGACAGAGATACGAGCAGTACTTC.

This clonotype has a count of ten or more. The J gene is TRBJ1-1, the V gene TRBV7-6; D not certain. The CDR3 has 14 amino acids. Trimming removed 5 bases from V and 8 bases from J, with 18 bases in between. The V gene's germline CDR1 is SGHVS and CDR2 FNYEAQ. The CDR3 bases are TGTGCCAGCAGCCAAAGCACCCGGGGATCCGAAGCTTTCTTT. Amino acids: CASSQSTRGSEAFF.

This clonotype occurred a few times. The chain links TRBV29-1 to TRBJ1-2, with no clear D. CDR1 SQVTM and CDR2 ANQGSEA come from the germline V gene. V lost 3 bases and J lost 8, with 7 bases in between. This CDR3 region has 10 residues. For the CDR3, the DNA is TGCAGCGTTGACGTGGACGGCTACACCTTC. It encodes CSVDVDGYTF.

This clonotype was counted a few times. Written as DNA, the CDR3 is TGTGCCAGCGGAGTATGGGGAGAAACGCAGTATTTT. Translation: CASGVWGETQYF. The genes are TRBV28 and TRBJ2-3; D possibly corresponds to TRBD2 (5 bases). Germline V gene data show CDR1 as MDHEN and CDR2 as SYDVKM. V shed 8 bases and J shed 9 bases, with 15 bases lying between them. The CDR3 is 12 residues long. The whole variable domain, remainder taken from reference TRBV28 and TRBJ2-3, is DVKVTQSSRYLVKRTGEKVFLECVQDMDHENMFWYRQDPGLGLRLIYFSYDVKMKEKGDIPEGYSVSREKKERFSLILESASTNQTSMYLCASGVWGETQYFGPGTRLTVL.

In this sample, this clonotype turned up a few times. V is TRBV11-2 and J is TRBJ2-1; D is ambiguous. The CDR3 runs 15 residues. V lost 2 bases and J lost 6, with 14 bases in between. Germline V gene data show CDR1 as SGHAT and CDR2 as FQNNGV. CDR3 DNA sequence: TGTGCCAGCAGCTTACAGCCGGACGAATTCAATGAGCAGTTCTTC. Translated: CASSLQPDEFNEQFF.

The chain uses TRBV7-9 and TRBJ2-7, with 11 bases that match TRBD1. With V trimmed by 3 bases and J by 6 bases, 10 bases remained unmatched. Germline V gene data show CDR1 as SEHNR and CDR2 as FQNEAQ (reference sequence). The CDR3 covers 16 residues. The CDR3 loop is CASSFPGQGERREQYF. The DNA for the CDR3 is TGTGCCAGCAGCTTTCCGGGACAGGGGGAAAGGCGCGAGCAGTACTTC.

This chain uses TRBV11-2 with TRBJ2-3; no clear D. The germline V gene encodes CDR1 SGHAT and CDR2 FQNNGV. The ends were cut back, 3 bases at V and 5 bases at J, with 9 bases in the middle. The CDR3 has 13 amino acids. The CDR3 sequence: CASSFTGKDTQYF. The CDR3 DNA reads as TGTGCCAGCAGCTTCACGGGCAAAGATACGCAGTATTTT.

This clonotype was counted between two and nine times. The chain couples TRBV29-1 to TRBJ2-3; 8 bases line up with TRBD2. Germline V gene data show CDR1 as SQVTM and CDR2 as ANQGSEA. The ends lost 3 bases at V and 4 bases at J; junction bases unmatched: 3. This CDR3 is 13 amino acids long. The CDR3 loop reads CSVDRLASDTQYF. The CDR3 DNA follows: TGCAGCGTTGACCGACTAGCGTCAGATACGCAGTATTTT.

The chain links TRBV6-2 or TRBV6-3 to TRBJ2-1; a weak D match, TRBD2 (6 bases). Trimming left V 4 bases short and J 13 bases short, with 14 bases between. Germline CDR1 reads MNHEY; CDR2 reads SVGEGT. The CDR3 totals 12 residues. The CDR3 DNA reads as TGTGCCAGCAGTTTCCTACTAGCCCCACAGTTCTTC. Protein product: CASSFLLAPQFF.

The chain joins TRBV9 to TRBJ2-2; D is possibly TRBD1 or TRBD2 (6 bases each). V shed 3 bases and J shed 6 bases, with 12 bases lying between them. CDR3 size: 14 residues. The germline gives CDR1 SGDLS, CDR2 YYNGEE. The DNA for the CDR3 is TGTGCCAGCAGCGGCACAGGGAGGCCCGGGGAGCTGTTTTTT. Translating gives CASSGTGRPGELFF.

This clonotype was seen a handful of times. The rearrangement uses TRBV28 and TRBJ1-3; no clear D gene. The CDR3 spans 13 residues. Germline CDR1 is MDHEN and CDR2 is SYDVKM. V was trimmed by 3 bases and J by 6 bases, leaving 9 bases between them. This chain's CDR3 is CASSLVRSNTIYF. Written as DNA, the CDR3 is TGTGCCAGCAGTTTGGTTCGGTCAAACACCATATATTTT. Drawing the rest from reference TRBV28 and TRBJ1-3, the complete variable domain is DVKVTQSSRYLVKRTGEKVFLECVQDMDHENMFWYRQDPGLGLRLIYFSYDVKMKEKGDIPEGYSVSREKKERFSLILESASTNQTSMYLCASSLVRSNTIYFGEGSWLTVV.

This clonotype has ten or more counts. V usage is TRBV6-1 and J usage is TRBJ1-6, with a tentative D call TRBD1 (6 bases). V lost 4 bases and J lost 5, with 12 bases in between. This CDR3 contains 15 residues. Germline loops: CDR1 MNHNS, CDR2 SASEGT. In nucleotides, the CDR3 is TGTGCCAGCAGTGGGGAGACAGGAGATAATTCACCCCTCCACTTT. Encoded protein: CASSGETGDNSPLHF.

This clonotype was picked up many times. This rearrangement joins TRBV6-2 or TRBV6-3 to TRBJ1-2; D is uncertain. Trimming cost V 5 bases and J 0 bases, with 7 bases left between them. The V gene's germline CDR1 is MNHEY and CDR2 SVGEGT. This CDR3 spans 13 amino acids. As DNA, the CDR3 is TGTGCCAGCAGTCGGACGGCTAACTATGGCTACACCTTC. Translating gives CASSRTANYGYTF.

This clonotype was seen a few times. J is TRBJ1-1 and V is TRBV7-8; the D is unclear. V was cut by 1 base and J by 2 bases, with 8 bases left in between. Germline V gives CDR1 SGHVS, CDR2 FQNEAQ. This CDR3 region has 14 residues. In DNA form, the CDR3 reads TGTGCCAGCAGCTTAGTGGGTCCTAACACTGAAGCTTTCTTT. This codes for CASSLVGPNTEAFF.

This chain connects TRBV29-1 to TRBJ1-1; D gene uncertain. Deletions cut 3 bases from V and 0 bases from J, with 8 bases between. The germline V gene has CDR1 SQVTM and CDR2 ANQGSEA. The CDR3 has 13 residues. The CDR3 DNA follows: TGCAGCGTTGAGTTAAGTCTGAACACTGAAGCTTTCTTT. This sequence encodes CSVELSLNTEAFF.

This clonotype was observed a handful of times. The chain joins TRBV4-2 to TRBJ2-7; D is unclear. This CDR3 region has 12 residues. V was cut by 1 base and J by 5 bases, with 6 bases left in between. Looked up from germline, CDR1 is LGHNA and CDR2 is YNFKEQ. The CDR3 is CASSQAAHEQYF. In DNA form, the CDR3 reads TGTGCCAGCAGCCAAGCCGCCCACGAGCAGTACTTC.

This chain connects TRBV2 to TRBJ1-4, with a weak D call TRBD1 (6 bases). Germline V gives CDR1 SNHLY, CDR2 FYNNEI. The CDR3 spans 15 residues. V lost 3 bases and J 5 bases, leaving 13 bases between the germline ends. The CDR3 loop reads CASSETRGQNEKLFF. CDR3 DNA: TGTGCCAGCAGTGAGACCAGGGGCCAGAATGAAAAACTGTTTTTT. Complete variable domain (other parts from reference TRBV2 and TRBJ1-4): EPEVTQTPSHQVTQMGQEVILRCVPISNHLYFYWYRQILGQKVEFLVSFYNNEISEKSEIFDDQFSVERPDGSNFTLKIRSTKLEDSAMYFCASSETRGQNEKLFFGSGTQLSVL.

V gene TRBV15 combines with J gene TRBJ2-3; D is undetermined. CDR3 length equals 15 residues. Trimming took off 6 bases at V and 0 bases at J, with 13 bases between the two ends. Germline CDR1 reads LNHNV; CDR2 reads YYDKDF (reference sequence). CDR3 coding DNA: TGTGCCACCAGTTTGGAAGGGCCTAGCACAGATACGCAGTATTTT. It yields the protein CATSLEGPSTDTQYF.

The gene calls are TRBV4-3 and TRBJ2-1; D unresolved. Germline V gene data show CDR1 as LGHNA and CDR2 as YSLEER. This CDR3 spans 13 amino acids. V lost 3 bases and J lost 4, with 7 bases in between. Here the CDR3 DNA reads TGCGCCAGCAGCCACGGGCGGTACAATGAGCAGTTCTTC. This codes for CASSHGRYNEQFF.

The table lists this clonotype with a few counts. The chain couples TRBV7-9 to TRBJ2-1; D is undetermined. This CDR3 region has 14 residues. Germline lookup yields CDR1 SEHNR and CDR2 FQNEAQ (reference sequence). The germline V and J ends were trimmed by 4 bases and 2 bases, with 9 bases remaining between them. The CDR3 DNA reads TGTGCCAGCAGCTCTACAGTCACCTACAATGAGCAGTTCTTC. Protein: CASSSTVTYNEQFF.

This clonotype was detected only a few times. The chain couples TRBV7-9 to TRBJ1-2, with a possible D match to TRBD1 (6 bases). The CDR3 runs 13 residues. Between the trimmed V and J ends, which lost 5 bases and 3 bases, there was a span of 10 bases. Germline assignment: CDR1 SEHNR and CDR2 FQNEAQ (reference sequence). The CDR3 sequence is CASSHRDDYGYTF. The CDR3 DNA follows: TGTGCCAGCAGCCACAGGGATGACTATGGCTACACCTTC.

This clonotype was detected only a few times. The rearrangement uses TRBV5-1 and TRBJ1-2, with D uncertain. CDR3 length equals 13 residues. V was trimmed by 0 bases and J by 3 bases, leaving 6 bases between them. CDR1 is SGHRS and CDR2 is YFSETQ in the germline V gene. DNA of the CDR3: TGCGCCAGCAGCTTGGAGACATACTATGGCTACACCTTC. Translating gives CASSLETYYGYTF.

The V and J genes are TRBV9 and TRBJ2-7; 8 bases are a match to TRBD2. Per the germline V gene, CDR1 is SGDLS and CDR2 is YYNGEE. V trimming: 2 bases; J trimming: 6 bases; junction bases outside the gene matches: 7. The CDR3 is 14 residues long. As DNA, the CDR3 is TGTGCCAGCAGCGTCTCGACTAGCGTAGGCGAGCAGTACTTC. Its translation is CASSVSTSVGEQYF.

This rearrangement joins TRBV25-1 to TRBJ2-3; D is possibly TRBD1 or TRBD2 (5 bases each). Trimming stripped 6 bases from V and 2 bases from J, with 15 bases between. Germline V gene data show CDR1 as MGHDK and CDR2 as SYGVNS. CDR3 length: 15 residues. The CDR3 coding sequence is TGTGCCAGCAGGGCCCGCCCGGGGACCACAGATACGCAGTATTTT. It translates to CASRARPGTTDTQYF.